The TCR beta chain described here comes from a study of breast tumors, draining lymph nodes, adjacent tissues (dated by TCRdb to about 2016). The study in broad terms: TCR beta repertoires were compared across tumor, adjacent nontumor tissue and axillary lymph nodes obtained from breast cancer patients. In human breast cancer, the study set out to evaluate how tumor, surrounding tissue and draining lymph node repertoires relate to one another and whether T cells may move between these sites.

The sample holds many counts of this clonotype. Its antigen has not been determined. Base qualities are not provided; no much larger clone lies one nucleotide away. Summary of the overall study and its limitations: The study presented the conclusion that tumor T cells originate in lymph nodes as consistent with a hypothesis, not as something directly demonstrated. A scenario in which most tumor T cells derive from the lymph node and then expand within tumor tissue was judged to be consistent with the data. The similarity between tumor and nontumor tissue repertoires was significantly greater in luminal-like breast cancer than in basal-like breast cancer. Tumor T-cell repertoires showed less diversity than lymph node repertoires and more diversity than nontumor tissue repertoires, and tumor T-cell repertoires showed preferential V and J gene usage.

Lymph node samples came from the axillary draining lymph nodes of breast cancer patients. The CDR3 runs 14 residues from the cysteine to the phenylalanine. Just the 42-base CDR3 DNA is kept, in frame starting at base 1. CDR1 DFQATT and CDR2 SNEGSKA are derived from the germline V gene (reference sequence). V was cut back by 0 bases and J by 0 bases, leaving a gap of 6 bases between them. Sequencer: Illumina HiSeq 2000. TCR beta chain libraries were generated through multiplex PCR amplification. The amplified TCR beta chain products were analyzed by high-throughput sequencing. The public reads were quality trimmed at Q25 with fastp and then assembled into clones with MiXCR by TCRdb, keeping productive beta chains. Records with the same CDR3 protein are collapsed into one entry carrying the most frequent genes and DNA. Here the sample has over 130,000 distinct CDR3 sequences; 30% to 35% occur a single time. The ten largest make up 2.3% of the sample.

The TCR was taken from a female donor with breast cancer. Some clones in this sample may be carry-over from other donors' samples. Sequencing was done on a sample of axillary lymph node tissue. This chain is built from TRBV20-1 and TRBJ1-3; the D gene is not confidently resolved. The sequence in DNA is TGCAGTGCTAGAGACGGCAGCTCTGGAAACACCATATATTTT. This encodes CSARDGSSGNTIYF.